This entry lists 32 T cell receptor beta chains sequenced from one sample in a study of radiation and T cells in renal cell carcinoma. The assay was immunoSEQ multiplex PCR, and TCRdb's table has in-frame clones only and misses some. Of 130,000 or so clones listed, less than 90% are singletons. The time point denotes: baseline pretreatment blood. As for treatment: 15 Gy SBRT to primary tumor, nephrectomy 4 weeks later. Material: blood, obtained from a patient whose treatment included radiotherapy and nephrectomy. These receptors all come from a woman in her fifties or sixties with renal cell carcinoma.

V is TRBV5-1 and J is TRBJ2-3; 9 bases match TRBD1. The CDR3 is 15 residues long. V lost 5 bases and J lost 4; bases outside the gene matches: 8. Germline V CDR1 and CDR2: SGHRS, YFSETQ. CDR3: CASRVQGARADTQYF. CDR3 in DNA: TGCGCCAGCAGGGTACAGGGGGCGCGCGCAGATACGCAGTATTTT. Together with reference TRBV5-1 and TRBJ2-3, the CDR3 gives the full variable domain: KAGVTQTPRYLIKTRGQQVTLSCSPISGHRSVSWYQQTPGQGLQFLFEYFSETQRNKGNFPGRFSGRQFSNSRSEMNVSTLELGDSALYLCASRVQGARADTQYFGPGTRLTVL.

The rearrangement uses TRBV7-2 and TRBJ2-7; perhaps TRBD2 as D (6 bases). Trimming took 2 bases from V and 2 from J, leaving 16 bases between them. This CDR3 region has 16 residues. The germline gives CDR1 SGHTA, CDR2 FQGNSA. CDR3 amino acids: CASSLTAGTDPYEQYF. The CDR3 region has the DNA TGTGCCAGCAGCTTAACAGCCGGGACTGACCCCTACGAGCAGTACTTC.

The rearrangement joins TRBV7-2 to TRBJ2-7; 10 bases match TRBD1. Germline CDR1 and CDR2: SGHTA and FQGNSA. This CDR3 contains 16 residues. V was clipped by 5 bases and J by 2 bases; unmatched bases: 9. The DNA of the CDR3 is TGTGCCAGCAGCCGACTGGGGACAGGGGTAGCCTACGAGCAGTACTTC. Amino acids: CASSRLGTGVAYEQYF. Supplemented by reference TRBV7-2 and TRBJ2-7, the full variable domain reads GAGVSQSPSNKVTEKGKDVELRCDPISGHTALYWYRQSLGQGLEFLIYFQGNSAPDKSGLPSDRFSAERTGGSVSTLTIQRTQQEDSAVYLCASSRLGTGVAYEQYFGPGTRLTVT.

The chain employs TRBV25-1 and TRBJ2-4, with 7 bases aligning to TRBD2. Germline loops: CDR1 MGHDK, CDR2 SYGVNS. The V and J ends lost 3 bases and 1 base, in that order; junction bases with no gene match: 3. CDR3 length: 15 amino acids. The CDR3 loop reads CASSEGGTAKNIQYF. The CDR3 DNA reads TGTGCCAGCAGTGAGGGAGGGACGGCCAAAAACATTCAGTACTTC.

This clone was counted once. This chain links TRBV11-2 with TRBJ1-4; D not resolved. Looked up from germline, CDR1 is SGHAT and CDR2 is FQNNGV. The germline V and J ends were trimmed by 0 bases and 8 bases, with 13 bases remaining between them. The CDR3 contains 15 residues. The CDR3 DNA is TGTGCCAGCAGCTTAGATCCTGCCCGAACGGAAAAACTGTTTTTT. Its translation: CASSLDPARTEKLFF. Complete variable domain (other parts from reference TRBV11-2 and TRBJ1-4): EAGVAQSPRYKIIEKRQSVAFWCNPISGHATLYWYQQILGQGPKLLIQFQNNGVVDDSQLPKDRFSAERLKGVDSTLKIQPAKLEDSAVYLCASSLDPARTEKLFFGSGTQLSVL.

The CDR3 here is CASSLGTGGSAYNEQFF. The CDR3 DNA reads as TGTGCCAGCAGCCTGGGGACAGGGGGTTCCGCCTACAATGAGCAGTTCTTC. The chain carries TRBV7-9 and TRBJ2-1, with TRBD1 matching 11 bases. Trimming at V came to 5 bases and at J to 2 bases, leaving 8 bases not matched to a gene. The length of the CDR3 is 17 residues. The germline gives CDR1 SEHNR, CDR2 FQNEAQ (reference sequence).

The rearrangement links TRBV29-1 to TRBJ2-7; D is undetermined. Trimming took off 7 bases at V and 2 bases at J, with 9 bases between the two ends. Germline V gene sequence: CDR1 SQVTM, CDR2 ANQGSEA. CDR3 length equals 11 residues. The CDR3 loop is CSARTAYEQYF. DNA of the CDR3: TGCAGCGCTAGGACGGCCTACGAGCAGTACTTC.

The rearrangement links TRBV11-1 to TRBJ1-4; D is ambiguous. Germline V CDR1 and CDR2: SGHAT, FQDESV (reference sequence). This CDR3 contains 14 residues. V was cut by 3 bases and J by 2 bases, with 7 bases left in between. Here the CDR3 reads CASSLGVTNEKLFF. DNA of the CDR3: TGTGCCAGCAGCTTGGGAGTTACTAATGAAAAACTGTTTTTT.

Written as DNA, the CDR3 is TGTGCCAGTAGTATCGTATGGGGAGATACGCAGTATTTT. This gives the protein CASSIVWGDTQYF. This rearrangement joins TRBV19 to TRBJ2-3; D unresolved. V was clipped by 3 bases and J by 5 bases, with 9 bases between them. The germline V gene encodes CDR1 LNHDA and CDR2 SQIVND (reference sequence). CDR3 length: 13 residues.

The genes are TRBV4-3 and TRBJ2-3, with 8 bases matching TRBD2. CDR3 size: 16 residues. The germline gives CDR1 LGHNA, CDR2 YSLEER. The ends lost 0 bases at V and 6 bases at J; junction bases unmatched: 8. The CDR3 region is CASSQEGGLGGDTQYF. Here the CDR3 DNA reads TGCGCCAGCAGCCAAGAGGGGGGACTAGGCGGTGATACGCAGTATTTT.

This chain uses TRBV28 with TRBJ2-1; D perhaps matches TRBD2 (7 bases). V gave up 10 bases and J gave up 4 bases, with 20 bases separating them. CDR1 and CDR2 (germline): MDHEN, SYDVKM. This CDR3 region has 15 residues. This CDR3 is CATIPWGRGYNEQFF. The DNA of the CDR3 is TGTGCCACTATCCCCTGGGGGCGGGGGTACAATGAGCAGTTCTTC.

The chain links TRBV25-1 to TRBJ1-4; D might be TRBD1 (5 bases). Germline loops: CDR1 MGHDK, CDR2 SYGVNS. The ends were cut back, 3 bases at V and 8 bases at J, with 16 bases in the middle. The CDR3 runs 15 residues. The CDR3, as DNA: TGTGCCAGCAGTGACACGGGGAGGGCAGGGGAAAAACTGTTTTTT. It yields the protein CASSDTGRAGEKLFF.

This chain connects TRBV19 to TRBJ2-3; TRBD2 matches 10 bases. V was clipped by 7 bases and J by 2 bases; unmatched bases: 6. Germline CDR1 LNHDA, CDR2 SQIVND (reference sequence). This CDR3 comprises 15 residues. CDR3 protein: CASNSLAGDTDTQYF. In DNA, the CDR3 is TGTGCCAGTAATTCTCTAGCGGGGGACACAGATACGCAGTATTTT.

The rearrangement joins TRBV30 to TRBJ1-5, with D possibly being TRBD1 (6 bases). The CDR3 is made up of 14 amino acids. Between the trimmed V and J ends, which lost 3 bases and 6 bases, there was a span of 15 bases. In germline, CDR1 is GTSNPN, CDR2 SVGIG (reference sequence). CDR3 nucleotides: TGTGCCTGGAGCCCAGGGGTAGGTCGTCAGCCCCAGCATTTT. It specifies CAWSPGVGRQPQHF. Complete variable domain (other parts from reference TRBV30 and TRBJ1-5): SQTIHQWPATLVQPVGSPLSLECTVEGTSNPNLYWYRQAAGRGLQLLFYSVGIGQISSEVPQNLSASRPQDRQFILSSKKLLLSDSGFYLCAWSPGVGRQPQHFGDGTRLSIL.

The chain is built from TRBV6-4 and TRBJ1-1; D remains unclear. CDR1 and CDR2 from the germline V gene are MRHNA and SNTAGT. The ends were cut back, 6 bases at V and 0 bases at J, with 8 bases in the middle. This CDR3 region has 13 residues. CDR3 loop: CASRVGVNTEAFF. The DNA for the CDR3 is TGTGCCAGCAGGGTCGGAGTGAACACTGAAGCTTTCTTT.

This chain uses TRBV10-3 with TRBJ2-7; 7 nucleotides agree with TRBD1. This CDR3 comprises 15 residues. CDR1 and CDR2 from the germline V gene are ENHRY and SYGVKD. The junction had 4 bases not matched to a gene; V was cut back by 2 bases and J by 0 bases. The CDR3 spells CAISERDSTSYEQYF. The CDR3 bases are TGTGCCATCAGTGAGAGGGACAGTACCTCCTACGAGCAGTACTTC.

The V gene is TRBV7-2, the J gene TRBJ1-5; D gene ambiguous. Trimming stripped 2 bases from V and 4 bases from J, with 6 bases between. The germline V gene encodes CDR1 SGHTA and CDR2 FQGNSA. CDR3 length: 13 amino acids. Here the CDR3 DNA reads TGTGCCAGCAGCTTACGGGGAAATCAGCCCCAGCATTTT. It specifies CASSLRGNQPQHF.

The DNA for the CDR3 is TGTGCCAGCAGCTTAGGGAGGGATAGCAATCAGCCCCAGCATTTT. It codes for CASSLGRDSNQPQHF. J is TRBJ1-5 and V is TRBV5-4; the D is unclear. Trimming left V 2 bases short and J 0 bases short, with 9 bases between. This CDR3 has 15 residues. Germline CDR1 reads SGHNT; CDR2 reads YYREEE (reference sequence).

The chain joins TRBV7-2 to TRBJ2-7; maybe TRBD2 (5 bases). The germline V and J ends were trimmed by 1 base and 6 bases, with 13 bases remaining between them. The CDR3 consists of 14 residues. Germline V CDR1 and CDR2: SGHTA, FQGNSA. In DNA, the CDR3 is TGTGCCAGCAGCTTAGGGACGACGGGGTCCGAGCAGTACTTC. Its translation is CASSLGTTGSEQYF.

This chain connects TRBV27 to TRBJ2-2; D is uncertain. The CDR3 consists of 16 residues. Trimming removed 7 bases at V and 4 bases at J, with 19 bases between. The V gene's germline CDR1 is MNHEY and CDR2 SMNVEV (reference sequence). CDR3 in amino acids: CASTHRPAETTGELFF. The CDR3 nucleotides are TGTGCCAGCACTCATAGACCCGCAGAAACCACCGGGGAGCTGTTTTTT.

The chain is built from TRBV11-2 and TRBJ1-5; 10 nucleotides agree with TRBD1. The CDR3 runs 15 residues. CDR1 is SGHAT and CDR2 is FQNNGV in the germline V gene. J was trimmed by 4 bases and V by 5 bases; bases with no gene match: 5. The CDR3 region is CASSPGDRGNQPQHF. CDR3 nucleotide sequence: TGTGCCAGCAGCCCTGGGGACAGGGGTAATCAGCCCCAGCATTTT. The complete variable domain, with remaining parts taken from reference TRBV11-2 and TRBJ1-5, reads EAGVAQSPRYKIIEKRQSVAFWCNPISGHATLYWYQQILGQGPKLLIQFQNNGVVDDSQLPKDRFSAERLKGVDSTLKIQPAKLEDSAVYLCASSPGDRGNQPQHFGDGTRLSIL.

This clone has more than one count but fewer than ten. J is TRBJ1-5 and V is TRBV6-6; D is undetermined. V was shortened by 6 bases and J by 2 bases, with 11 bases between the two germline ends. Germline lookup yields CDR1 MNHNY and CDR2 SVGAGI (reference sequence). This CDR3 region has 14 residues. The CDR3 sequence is CASSLLGGNQPQHF. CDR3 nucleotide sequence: TGTGCCAGCAGCCTCCTTGGGGGCAATCAGCCCCAGCATTTT.

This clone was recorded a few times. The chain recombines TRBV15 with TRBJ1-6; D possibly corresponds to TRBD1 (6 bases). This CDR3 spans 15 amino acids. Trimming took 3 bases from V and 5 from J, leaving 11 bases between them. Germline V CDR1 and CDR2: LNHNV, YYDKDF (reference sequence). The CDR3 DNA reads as TGTGCCACCAGCAGTGAAGGGGGGGATAATTCACCCCTCCACTTT. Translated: CATSSEGGDNSPLHF.

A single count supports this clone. The CDR3 DNA is TGTGCCAGCAGCCCCCGAGGAGCCGGCGGGGAGGAAAAACTGTTTTTT. It is translated as CASSPRGAGGEEKLFF. V usage is TRBV5-6 and J usage is TRBJ1-4; D not resolved. Trimming stripped 4 bases from V and 8 bases from J, with 21 bases between. The CDR3 is 16 residues long. Germline V gene data show CDR1 as SGHDT and CDR2 as YYEEEE.

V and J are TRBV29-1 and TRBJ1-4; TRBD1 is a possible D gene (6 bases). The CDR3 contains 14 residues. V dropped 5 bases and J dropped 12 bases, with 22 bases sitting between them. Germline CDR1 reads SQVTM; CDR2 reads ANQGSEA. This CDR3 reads CSVTTPGQLSQLFF. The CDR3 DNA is TGCAGCGTTACGACTCCGGGACAACTCTCCCAACTGTTTTTT. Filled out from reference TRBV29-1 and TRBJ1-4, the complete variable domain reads SAVISQKPSRDICQRGTSLTIQCQVDSQVTMMFWYRQQPGQSLTLIATANQGSEATYESGFVIDKFPISRPNLTFSTLTVSNMSPEDSSIYLCSVTTPGQLSQLFFGSGTQLSVL.

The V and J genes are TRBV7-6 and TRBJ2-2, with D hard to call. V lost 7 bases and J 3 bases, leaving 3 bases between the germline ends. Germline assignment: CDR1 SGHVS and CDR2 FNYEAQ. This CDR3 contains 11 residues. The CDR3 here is CASTHTGELFF. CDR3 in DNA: TGTGCCAGCACCCACACCGGGGAGCTGTTTTTT.

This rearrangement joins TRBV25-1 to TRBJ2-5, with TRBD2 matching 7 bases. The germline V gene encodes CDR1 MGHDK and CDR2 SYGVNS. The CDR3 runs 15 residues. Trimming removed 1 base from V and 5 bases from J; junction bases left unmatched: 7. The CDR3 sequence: CASSEWAGDGETQYF. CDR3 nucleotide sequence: TGTGCCAGCAGTGAATGGGCGGGGGACGGGGAGACCCAGTACTTC. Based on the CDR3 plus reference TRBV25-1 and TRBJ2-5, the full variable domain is EADIYQTPRYLVIGTGKKITLECSQTMGHDKMYWYQQDPGMELHLIHYSYGVNSTEKGDLSSESTVSRIRTEHFPLTLESARPSHTSQYLCASSEWAGDGETQYFGPGTRLLVL.

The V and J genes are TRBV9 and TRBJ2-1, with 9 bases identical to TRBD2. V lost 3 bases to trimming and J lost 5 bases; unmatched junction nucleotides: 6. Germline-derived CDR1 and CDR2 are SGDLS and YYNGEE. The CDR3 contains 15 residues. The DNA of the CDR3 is TGTGCCAGCAGCGAAGTAGCGGGAGTCCACAATGAGCAGTTCTTC. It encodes CASSEVAGVHNEQFF.

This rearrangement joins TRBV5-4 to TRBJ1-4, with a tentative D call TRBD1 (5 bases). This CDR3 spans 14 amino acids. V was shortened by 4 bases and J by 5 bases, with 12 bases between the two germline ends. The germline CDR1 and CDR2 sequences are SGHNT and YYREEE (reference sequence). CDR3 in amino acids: CASSPGTSNEKLFF. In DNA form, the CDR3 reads TGTGCCAGCAGCCCCGGGACGTCCAATGAAAAACTGTTTTTT.

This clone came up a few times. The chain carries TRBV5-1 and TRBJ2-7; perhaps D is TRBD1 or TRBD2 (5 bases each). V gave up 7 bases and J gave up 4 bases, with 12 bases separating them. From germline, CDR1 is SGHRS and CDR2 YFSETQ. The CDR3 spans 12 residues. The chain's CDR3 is CASGTEPYEQYF. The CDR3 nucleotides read TGCGCCAGCGGGACCGAACCATACGAGCAGTACTTC.

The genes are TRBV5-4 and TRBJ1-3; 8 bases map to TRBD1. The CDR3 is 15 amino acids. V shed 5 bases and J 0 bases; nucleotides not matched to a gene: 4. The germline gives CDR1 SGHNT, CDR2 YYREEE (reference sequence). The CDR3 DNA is TGTGCCAGCAGTTCAGGGGGCCGCTCTGGAAACACCATATATTTT. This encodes CASSSGGRSGNTIYF.

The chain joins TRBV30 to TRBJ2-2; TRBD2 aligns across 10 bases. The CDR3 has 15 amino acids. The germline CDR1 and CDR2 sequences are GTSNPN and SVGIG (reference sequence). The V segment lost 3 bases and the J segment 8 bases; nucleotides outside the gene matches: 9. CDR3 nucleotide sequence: TGTGCCTGGAGCAACGGGCTAGCGGGGGTTGGGGAGCTGTTTTTT. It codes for CAWSNGLAGVGELFF. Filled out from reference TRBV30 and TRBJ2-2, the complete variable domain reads SQTIHQWPATLVQPVGSPLSLECTVEGTSNPNLYWYRQAAGRGLQLLFYSVGIGQISSEVPQNLSASRPQDRQFILSSKKLLLSDSGFYLCAWSNGLAGVGELFFGEGSRLTVL.